The next 22 T cell receptor beta chains were all read from a single sample in a study of cytomegalovirus exposure and HLA in healthy donors. Vbeta (60) and Jbeta (13) primers were used in the PCR. Assay used: immunoSEQ multiplex PCR; TCRdb lists only in-frame clones, some missing. Of approximately 130,000 clones detected, around 83% appear once; the ten largest clones hold roughly 1.2%. The sequencing input was PBMCs. The receptors originated from a girl between 2 and 10 years old in good health and CMV-seronegative.

The rearrangement uses TRBV4-2 and TRBJ2-7; 9 bases are a match to TRBD2. After removal of 2 bases from V and 0 bases from J, the junction contained 8 bases not matched to a gene. Germline V lookup: CDR1 LGHNA, CDR2 YNFKEQ. This CDR3 has 17 residues. CDR3 protein: CASSQKTTGLASYEQYF. In nucleotides, the CDR3 is TGTGCCAGCAGCCAAAAAACAACGGGACTAGCCTCCTACGAGCAGTACTTC.

The chain couples TRBV6-1 to TRBJ2-7; 9 nucleotides line up with TRBD2. This CDR3 has 15 residues. The V gene end was trimmed by 4 bases and the J gene end by 2 bases; junction bases not matched to a gene: 6. Germline lookup yields CDR1 MNHNS and CDR2 SASEGT. CDR3 protein: CASSGLAVGPYEQYF. The CDR3, as DNA: TGTGCCAGCAGTGGACTAGCGGTGGGCCCCTACGAGCAGTACTTC.

J is TRBJ2-7 and V is TRBV5-1; 8 positions match TRBD1. Germline CDR1 reads SGHRS; CDR2 reads YFSETQ. The CDR3 spans 15 residues. V dropped 0 bases and J dropped 3; count of bases not matched to a gene: 5. The CDR3 sequence is CASSLEWTGNYEQYF. The CDR3 DNA reads TGCGCCAGCAGCTTGGAATGGACAGGGAACTACGAGCAGTACTTC.

The chain links TRBV6-4 to TRBJ2-5, with D possibly being TRBD1 (6 bases). Germline V lookup: CDR1 MRHNA, CDR2 SNTAGT. The V end was cut by 10 bases, the J end by 2 bases, with 17 bases between. This CDR3 has 14 amino acids. The CDR3 loop is CATPPEGVQETQYF. The DNA of the CDR3 is TGTGCCACTCCACCCGAGGGGGTTCAAGAGACCCAGTACTTC.

The genes are TRBV10-3 and TRBJ2-3; 8 nucleotides line up with TRBD2. The V gene's germline CDR1 is ENHRY and CDR2 SYGVKD. The CDR3 spans 14 residues. V gave up 2 bases and J gave up 4 bases; unmatched junction bases: 2. This CDR3 reads CAISEREGPDTQYF. The DNA of the CDR3 is TGTGCCATCAGTGAGCGGGAGGGACCAGATACGCAGTATTTT.

The rearrangement joins TRBV6-5 to TRBJ1-1; D not certain. The CDR3 contains 13 residues. Germline V gene lookup returns CDR1 MNHEY and CDR2 SVGAGI. V shed 0 bases and J shed 6 bases, with 8 bases lying between them. In nucleotides, the CDR3 is TGTGCCAGCAGTTACTCTCCCCCCGCTGAAGCTTTCTTT. Residues: CASSYSPPAEAFF.

V usage is TRBV18 and J usage is TRBJ2-7, with D uncertain. The CDR3 consists of 16 residues. Germline V gene lookup returns CDR1 KGHSH and CDR2 LQKENI. Deletions cut 3 bases from V and 3 bases from J, with 18 bases between. The CDR3 sequence: CASSPRQPLFGYEQYF. The CDR3 DNA reads TGTGCCAGCTCACCGAGGCAGCCTCTCTTTGGCTACGAGCAGTACTTC. Complete variable domain (other parts from reference TRBV18 and TRBJ2-7): NAGVMQNPRHLVRRRGQEARLRCSPMKGHSHVYWYRQLPEEGLKFMVYLQKENIIDESGMPKERFSAEFPKEGPSILRIQQVVRGDSAAYFCASSPRQPLFGYEQYFGPGTRLTVT.

The chain combines TRBV7-2 with TRBJ2-3; possible D gene TRBD2, 5 bases. Germline V lookup: CDR1 SGHTA, CDR2 FQGNSA. V was clipped by 2 bases and J by 7 bases, with 13 bases between them. CDR3 length: 14 residues. The CDR3 loop is CASSLIGLGNTQYF. The CDR3 DNA reads TGTGCCAGCAGCTTAATAGGTCTCGGGAATACGCAGTATTTT. Filled out from reference TRBV7-2 and TRBJ2-3, the complete variable domain reads GAGVSQSPSNKVTEKGKDVELRCDPISGHTALYWYRQSLGQGLEFLIYFQGNSAPDKSGLPSDRFSAERTGGSVSTLTIQRTQQEDSAVYLCASSLIGLGNTQYFGPGTRLTVL.

The chain has TRBV30 and TRBJ2-5; 11 nucleotides agree with TRBD2. V gave up 7 bases and J gave up 5 bases; unmatched junction bases: 9. Germline lookup yields CDR1 GTSNPN and CDR2 SVGIG (reference sequence). The CDR3 totals 14 residues. CDR3 loop: CAFLSGGAGETQYF. The CDR3 DNA follows: TGTGCCTTTCTTAGCGGGGGGGCCGGTGAGACCCAGTACTTC.

This rearrangement joins TRBV2 to TRBJ2-5; TRBD2 matches 7 bases. The CDR3 covers 14 residues. J lost 5 bases, V lost 3 bases, and 6 bases had no gene match. CDR1 is SNHLY, CDR2 FYNNEI, per germline. DNA of the CDR3: TGTGCCAGCAGTGACCAGCGGGGAGGGGAGACCCAGTACTTC. It specifies CASSDQRGGETQYF.

This rearrangement joins TRBV6-4 to TRBJ1-1; D gene unclear. V lost 2 bases and J lost 1, with 5 bases in between. Germline CDR1 MRHNA, CDR2 SNTAGT. The CDR3 consists of 13 residues. The CDR3 DNA is TGTGCCAGCAGTGACCGGGAGAACACTGAAGCTTTCTTT. It is translated as CASSDRENTEAFF.

This clone occurred once. This chain links TRBV15 with TRBJ2-6, with D maybe TRBD2 (6 bases). The CDR3 is 16 residues long. The germline gives CDR1 LNHNV, CDR2 YYDKDF (reference sequence). V shed 4 bases and J shed 1 base, with 11 bases lying between them. The CDR3 coding sequence is TGTGCCACCAGCATCGACGGAGGGTCTGGGGCCAACGTCCTGACTTTC. Translating gives CATSIDGGSGANVLTF.

This rearrangement joins TRBV28 to TRBJ1-5; the D gene is possibly TRBD1 (6 bases). V was pared by 6 bases and J by 7 bases, with 19 bases between. The germline gives CDR1 MDHEN, CDR2 SYDVKM. CDR3 length: 15 residues. DNA for the CDR3: TGTGCCAGCAGATTTAGAAGGGGGAGTCTGCAGCCCCAGCATTTT. It yields the protein CASRFRRGSLQPQHF.

The CDR3 DNA is TGTGCCAGCAGTTTCGCGGGAGGGCGTAACGAGCAGTACTTC. Protein: CASSFAGGRNEQYF. The chain combines TRBV27 with TRBJ2-7; 9 bases are a match to TRBD2. This CDR3 is built from 14 residues. In germline, CDR1 is MNHEY, CDR2 SMNVEV (reference sequence). The ends lost 3 bases at V and 5 bases at J; junction bases unmatched: 5.

V and J are TRBV27 and TRBJ1-2, with 8 nucleotides matching TRBD1. CDR1 MNHEY and CDR2 SMNVEV come from the germline V gene (reference sequence). The CDR3 covers 13 residues. V shed 2 bases, J shed 8 bases, and the junction held 4 bases outside the gene matches. In nucleotides, the CDR3 is TGTGCCAGCAGTTTACACAGGGGGGAGGGCTACACCTTC. Protein sequence: CASSLHRGEGYTF.

The chain carries TRBV30 and TRBJ1-4; D is uncertain. CDR1 and CDR2 (germline): GTSNPN, SVGIG (reference sequence). The CDR3 has 13 residues. Trimming cost V 8 bases and J 8 bases, with 18 bases left between them. The chain's CDR3 is CASPGNSGEKLFF. Here the CDR3 DNA reads TGTGCCAGCCCGGGGAACTCGGGGGAAAAACTGTTTTTT.

The chain is built from TRBV6-1 and TRBJ1-5; TRBD1 aligns across 8 bases. CDR1 MNHNS and CDR2 SASEGT come from the germline V gene. The V segment lost 3 bases and the J segment 3 bases; nucleotides outside the gene matches: 1. The CDR3 sequence is 14 residues long. CDR3 in amino acids: CASSETGDNQPQHF. CDR3 coding DNA: TGTGCCAGCAGTGAGACAGGGGACAATCAGCCCCAGCATTTT.

Regarding this clone: The junction and the germline gene differ at one end; a read error may be behind it. The chain is built from TRBV7-9 and TRBJ2-7; 8 nucleotides match TRBD2. In germline, CDR1 is SEHNR, CDR2 FQNEAQ (reference sequence). This CDR3 spans 14 amino acids. CDR3 nucleotide sequence: TGTGCCAGCAGCCCAGGACTAGCAGCCTACGAGGTGGACTTC. Translation gives CASSPGLAAYEVDF.

This chain connects TRBV27 to TRBJ2-2; TRBD2 aligns across 8 bases. This CDR3 has 15 amino acids. Germline CDR1 MNHEY, CDR2 SMNVEV (reference sequence). V trimming: 5 bases; J trimming: 1 base; junction bases outside the gene matches: 3. In DNA, the CDR3 is TGTGCCAGCAGTCCGCTAGCGGGGAACACCGGGGAGCTGTTTTTT. Amino acid sequence: CASSPLAGNTGELFF.

This sequence joins TRBV6-1 and TRBJ1-3, with D perhaps TRBD1 (6 bases). Trimming took 7 bases from V and 0 from J, leaving 13 bases between them. Germline-derived CDR1 and CDR2 are MNHNS and SASEGT. This CDR3 contains 15 residues. Here the CDR3 DNA reads TGTGCCAGCACCGACGGACAGCGCTCTGGAAACACCATATATTTT. It translates to CASTDGQRSGNTIYF.

V usage is TRBV5-1 and J usage is TRBJ2-7; 9 positions agree with TRBD2. The J segment lost 3 bases and the V segment lost 4 bases, leaving 5 bases of the junction unmatched. Germline V gene lookup returns CDR1 SGHRS and CDR2 YFSETQ. This CDR3 is built from 14 residues. CDR3 sequence: CASSTVAGVYEQYF. Here the CDR3 DNA reads TGCGCCAGCAGCACCGTAGCGGGAGTCTACGAGCAGTACTTC.

In its sample, this clone was seen a few times. This chain links TRBV6-1 with TRBJ1-6; the match to TRBD1 covers 9 bases. The CDR3 runs 15 residues. The ends lost 0 bases at V and 9 bases at J; junction bases unmatched: 3. CDR1 MNHNS and CDR2 SASEGT come from the germline V gene. Written as DNA, the CDR3 is TGTGCCAGCAGTGAAGCGACAGGGGGTGTTTCACCCCTCCACTTT. Translation: CASSEATGGVSPLHF.